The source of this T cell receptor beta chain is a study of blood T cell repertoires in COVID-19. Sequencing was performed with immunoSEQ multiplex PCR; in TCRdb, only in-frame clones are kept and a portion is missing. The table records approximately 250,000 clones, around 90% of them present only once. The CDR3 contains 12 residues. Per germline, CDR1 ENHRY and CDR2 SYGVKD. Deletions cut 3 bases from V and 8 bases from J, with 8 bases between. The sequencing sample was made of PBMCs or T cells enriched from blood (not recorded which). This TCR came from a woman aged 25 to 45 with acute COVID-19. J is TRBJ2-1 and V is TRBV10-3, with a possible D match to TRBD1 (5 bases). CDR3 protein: CAISEGAYEQFF. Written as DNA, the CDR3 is TGTGCCATCAGTGAAGGGGCCTATGAGCAGTTCTTC.